This T cell receptor beta chain emerged from a study of T cells in Graves' hyperthyroidism and ophthalmopathy. Study-level results: Within blood appeared most thyroid clonotypes that had expanded above 0.001. Ophthalmopathy onset followed model prediction by a median about 6.5 months.

It was less than 13 ml of fresh peripheral blood that supplied the PBMCs. This clonotype was counted at least ten times. Its antigen remains unidentified. The investigators amplified TCR beta CDR3 regions from RNA transcripts. Primed by the HTBI set, a first-round RT-PCR was run on the TCR CDR3. TCRdb independently ran MiXCR on the multiplex PCR reads; one entry per CDR3 protein. Of around 500,000 distinct CDR3 sequences in the sample, roughly 14% are singletons; the top ten hold less than 20%. The V and J ends lost 5 bases and 2 bases, in that order; junction bases with no gene match: 6. Germline V lookup: CDR1 SEHNR, CDR2 FQNEAQ (reference sequence). The CDR3 is 15 residues long.

The clonotype was recovered from a woman under 30 with Graves' hyperthyroidism. The chain links TRBV7-9 to TRBJ2-5; 9 bases are shared with TRBD1. The sequencing sample was made of blood. The CDR3 DNA reads as TGTGCCAGCAGCGCCGGGACAGGGATACAAGAGACCCAGTACTTC. Encoded protein: CASSAGTGIQETQYF.